This T cell receptor (beta chain) was sequenced during a study of beta chain features in type 1 diabetes. Study-wide results and limits: Significant though moderate, a shortening of TCRB CDR3s appeared in all four CD4+ subsets of Type 1 diabetes patients.

Between the trimmed V and J ends, which lost 5 bases and 8 bases, there was a span of 16 bases. The CDR3 consists of 13 residues. The V gene's germline CDR1 is SQVTM and CDR2 ANQGSEA. As every portion of the isolated RNA was reverse transcribed, the sequencing read expressed TCRB transcripts. TCRdb's table, derived via immunoSEQ multiplex PCR, lists solely in-frame clones and lacks some. The sample records a few hundred thousand clones, roughly 12% being singletons. Only a few counts were recorded for this clone. Its specificity is unknown. This TCR derives from a woman aged 18-30 years with type 1 diabetes. The rearrangement uses TRBV29-1 and TRBJ1-5, with no clear D. Sample: naive CD4+ T cells from blood. CDR3 sequence reads: CSVIARAGEPQHF. In nucleotides, the CDR3 is TGCAGCGTTATTGCACGGGCCGGGGAGCCCCAGCATTTT.